One and the same sample provided the 27 T cell receptor beta chains below, sequenced in a study of T cell responses to AZD1222 COVID-19 vaccine. Assay used: immunoSEQ multiplex PCR; TCRdb lists only in-frame clones, some missing. The data hold more than 70,000 clones, with around 90% observed a single time. The material sequenced was peripheral blood, taken on day 0 of MenACWY control vaccination. These TCRs come from an adult in good health.

The CDR3 loop reads CAWSDGGYTF. The CDR3 DNA reads TGTGCCTGGAGCGATGGGGGCTACACCTTC. The chain couples TRBV30 to TRBJ1-2; D gene unclear. The V gene's germline CDR1 is GTSNPN and CDR2 SVGIG (reference sequence). V lost 3 bases and J lost 8, with 7 bases in between. The CDR3 is 10 residues long.

The V and J genes are TRBV7-2 and TRBJ2-3, with 9 bases fitting TRBD2. The V gene end was trimmed by 0 bases and the J gene end by 2 bases; junction bases not matched to a gene: 3. The germline V gene encodes CDR1 SGHTA and CDR2 FQGNSA. The length of the CDR3 is 16 residues. The CDR3 DNA reads as TGTGCCAGCAGCTTAGCCCTAGCGGGGCCCACAGATACGCAGTATTTT. It specifies CASSLALAGPTDTQYF.

This clone was counted between two and nine times. The V and J genes are TRBV18 and TRBJ2-6, with TRBD2 identical over 13 bases. V gave up 4 bases and J gave up 1 base; unmatched junction bases: 7. There are 19 residues in the CDR3. Germline V CDR1 and CDR2: KGHSH, LQKENI. The CDR3 is CASSLGLGLAGSGANVLTF. The CDR3 DNA sequence: TGTGCCAGCTCACTCGGACTGGGACTAGCGGGGTCTGGGGCCAACGTCCTGACTTTC.

In this sample, this clone turned up once. V and J are TRBV3-1 (or the pseudogene TRBV3-2) and TRBJ2-4, with 9 positions matching TRBD1. The CDR3 is 14 amino acids. Per germline, CDR1 LGHDT and CDR2 YNNKEL (reference sequence). Losses at the gene ends were 5 bases for V and 7 bases for J; bases not matched to a gene: 6. The CDR3 coding sequence is TGTGCCAGCAGCGCCCGGGACAGGGAGAACATTCAGTACTTC. Its protein is CASSARDRENIQYF.

This chain uses TRBV5-1 with TRBJ1-1; D unclear. This CDR3 is built from 14 residues. Germline values: CDR1 SGHRS, CDR2 YFSETQ. The ends were cut back, 4 bases at V and 1 base at J, with 11 bases in the middle. The CDR3 loop is CASSLGVSNTEAFF. CDR3 DNA sequence: TGCGCCAGCAGCCTAGGTGTTTCGAACACTGAAGCTTTCTTT.

The chain recombines TRBV5-1 with TRBJ1-1; TRBD1 might be the D (6 bases). V was cut by 1 base and J by 2 bases, with 9 bases left in between. In germline, CDR1 is SGHRS, CDR2 YFSETQ. The CDR3 has 14 amino acids. The CDR3 is CASSLTGINTEAFF. In DNA, the CDR3 is TGCGCCAGCAGCTTGACAGGGATTAACACTGAAGCTTTCTTT.

The gene calls are TRBV27 and TRBJ1-2; weak D call: TRBD1 (6 bases). The CDR3 is 13 amino acids. V lost 5 bases and J lost 5, with 12 bases in between. CDR1 and CDR2 (germline): MNHEY, SMNVEV (reference sequence). As DNA, the CDR3 is TGTGCCAGCAGTCCGGACAGATCGTATGGCTACACCTTC. Residues: CASSPDRSYGYTF.

V gene TRBV7-3 combines with J gene TRBJ2-3, with D tentatively TRBD1 (6 bases). The CDR3 consists of 12 residues. The V end was cut by 4 bases, the J end by 9 bases, with 11 bases between. CDR1 is SGHTA, CDR2 FQGTGA, per germline. The CDR3 spells CASSSHQGTQYF. The CDR3 coding sequence is TGTGCCAGCAGCTCTCACCAGGGGACGCAGTATTTT. The full variable domain, with the rest looked up from reference TRBV7-3 and TRBJ2-3, is GAGVSQTPSNKVTEKGKYVELRCDPISGHTALYWYRQSLGQGPEFLIYFQGTGAADDSGLPNDRFFAVRPEGSVSTLKIQRTERGDSAVYLCASSSHQGTQYFGPGTRLTVL.

The chain is built from TRBV4-3 and TRBJ2-7, with D unresolved. The CDR3 loop spans 15 amino acids. From germline, CDR1 is LGHNA and CDR2 YSLEER. V was pared by 1 base and J by 3 bases, with 13 bases between. CDR3 bases: TGCGCCAGCAGCCAAGGATCGTACGGTTTCTACGAGCAGTACTTC. Translation: CASSQGSYGFYEQYF.

The chain is built from TRBV6-5 and TRBJ1-3; TRBD1 is a possible D gene (5 bases). Germline CDR1 is MNHEY and CDR2 is SVGAGI. The length of the CDR3 is 14 residues. V was clipped by 7 bases and J by 4 bases, with 14 bases between them. CDR3 bases: TGTGCCAGCACCTCCAGGGCCCCGGGAAACACCATATATTTT. This gives the protein CASTSRAPGNTIYF.

V is TRBV6-5 and J is TRBJ1-5; the D is unclear. Germline-derived CDR1 and CDR2 are MNHEY and SVGAGI. This CDR3 is built from 13 residues. With 2 bases removed from V and 6 bases from J, the gap between germline ends came to 8 bases. The CDR3 region has the DNA TGTGCCAGCAGTTACATCCGGTCTCAGCCCCAGCATTTT. Its protein is CASSYIRSQPQHF.

The V and J genes are TRBV1 and TRBJ1-5. TRBV1 constitutes a pseudogene. The CDR3 is 22 amino acids. The CDR3 DNA sequence: TGCACCAGCAGCCAAGAGGGCGAGGGAAGTTACACCGGGAAGGATTACAATCAGCCCCAGCATTTT. Translated, it gives CTSSQEGEGSYTGKDYNQPQHF.

The CDR3, as DNA: TGTGCCAGCAGAGACAGGGGCGTGGGTGAAAAACTGTTTTTT. It specifies CASRDRGVGEKLFF. This sequence joins TRBV2 and TRBJ1-4; 8 bases map to TRBD1. V shed 6 bases and J 7 bases; nucleotides not matched to a gene: 7. Per the germline V gene, CDR1 is SNHLY and CDR2 is FYNNEI. This CDR3 is built from 14 residues.

The chain is built from TRBV29-1 and TRBJ1-2; 7 bases match TRBD1. V lost 3 bases, J lost 7 bases, and 2 bases stayed unmatched. This CDR3 region has 11 residues. Looked up from germline, CDR1 is SQVTM and CDR2 is ANQGSEA. The CDR3 nucleotides read TGCAGCGTTGAGGACAGGTTTGGCTACACCTTC. Protein sequence: CSVEDRFGYTF.

On this clone: It is unclear where the CDR3 begins or ends on the DNA, so no DNA is shown, and the CDR3 is as TCRdb lists it. Here the CDR3 reads CASTSGSPTEAFF. This chain connects TRBV6-6 to TRBJ1-1. Termini included, the CDR3 measures 13 amino acids. Germline values: CDR1 MNHNY, CDR2 SVGAGI (reference sequence).

The chain has TRBV7-9 and TRBJ2-2; 10 nucleotides line up with TRBD1. Germline trimming cut 4 bases from V and 4 bases from J; bases unmatched to any gene: 3. The germline gives CDR1 SEHNR, CDR2 FQNEAQ (reference sequence). The CDR3 is made up of 15 amino acids. CDR3: CASSYRDRGTGELFF. The CDR3 DNA sequence: TGTGCCAGCAGCTACAGGGACAGGGGCACCGGGGAGCTGTTTTTT.

The rearrangement uses TRBV6-2 or TRBV6-3 and TRBJ1-1; no reliable D call. The CDR3 consists of 13 residues. The germline V and J ends were trimmed by 6 bases and 1 base, with 9 bases remaining between them. Germline CDR1 is MNHEY and CDR2 is SVGEGT. The DNA for the CDR3 is TGTGCCAGCAGCCTCATCCCGAACACTGAAGCTTTCTTT. It codes for CASSLIPNTEAFF.

The chain joins TRBV6-1 to TRBJ1-5; D is ambiguous. Germline assignment: CDR1 MNHNS and CDR2 SASEGT. This CDR3 has 14 residues. Trimming stripped 2 bases from V and 3 bases from J, with 8 bases between. CDR3 sequence reads: CASSERYTNQPQHF. The CDR3 DNA reads as TGTGCCAGCAGTGAAAGATACACCAATCAGCCCCAGCATTTT.

The J gene is TRBJ2-7, the V gene TRBV9, with D perhaps TRBD2 (5 bases). Per the germline V gene, CDR1 is SGDLS and CDR2 is YYNGEE. V was cut by 3 bases and J by 0 bases, with 10 bases left in between. The CDR3 is made up of 14 amino acids. The CDR3 here is CASSADYLSYEQYF. DNA of the CDR3: TGTGCCAGCAGCGCCGACTACCTCTCCTACGAGCAGTACTTC. The variable domain in full, completed from reference TRBV9 and TRBJ2-7, reads DSGVTQTPKHLITATGQRVTLRCSPRSGDLSVYWYQQSLDQGLQFLIQYYNGEERAKGNILERFSAQQFPDLHSELNLSSLELGDSALYFCASSADYLSYEQYFGPGTRLTVT.

The rearrangement links TRBV27 to TRBJ1-2; 9 nucleotides agree with TRBD1. Germline V gene data show CDR1 as MNHEY and CDR2 as SMNVEV (reference sequence). The CDR3 has 14 amino acids. Germline trimming cut 5 bases from V and 7 bases from J; bases unmatched to any gene: 8. CDR3 sequence reads: CASSPSDRGIGYTF. DNA of the CDR3: TGTGCCAGCAGTCCCTCGGACAGGGGAATTGGCTACACCTTC.

The chain uses TRBV2 and TRBJ2-5, with D perhaps TRBD1 (5 bases). The germline CDR1 and CDR2 sequences are SNHLY and FYNNEI. The CDR3 is 14 residues long. Trimming stripped 3 bases from V and 5 bases from J, with 13 bases between. The CDR3 region has the DNA TGTGCCAGCAGTGATCTAATAGGGGCTGAGACCCAGTACTTC. Its translation is CASSDLIGAETQYF.

V is TRBV7-9 and J is TRBJ1-2; D not certain. The germline V and J ends were trimmed by 0 bases and 7 bases, with 9 bases remaining between them. Germline CDR1 and CDR2: SEHNR and FQNEAQ (reference sequence). The CDR3 totals 13 residues. The CDR3 reads CASSLAGVLGYTF. The CDR3 nucleotides read TGTGCCAGCAGCTTAGCAGGTGTACTTGGCTACACCTTC.

The rearrangement joins TRBV5-5 to TRBJ2-5; TRBD2 matches at 11 bases. Germline assignment: CDR1 SGHKS and CDR2 YYEKEE (reference sequence). V lost 5 bases to trimming and J lost 5 bases; unmatched junction nucleotides: 11. The CDR3 is made up of 16 amino acids. This CDR3 is CASSLPSSGGRETQYF. As DNA, the CDR3 is TGTGCCAGCAGTCTGCCGTCTAGCGGGGGGCGGGAGACCCAGTACTTC.

This chain connects TRBV7-2 to TRBJ1-2; TRBD1 is a possible D gene (6 bases). Germline V gene sequence: CDR1 SGHTA, CDR2 FQGNSA. This CDR3 is built from 13 residues. V lost 4 bases and J lost 5, with 11 bases in between. CDR3 amino acids: CASSSRTEYGYTF. The DNA of the CDR3 is TGTGCCAGCAGCTCACGGACAGAATATGGCTACACCTTC.

This clone was seen a few times. V is TRBV7-9 and J is TRBJ2-2, with TRBD2 identical over 10 bases. The CDR3 spans 19 residues. Trimming took 5 bases from V and 6 from J; bases not matched to a gene: 18. Germline values: CDR1 SEHNR, CDR2 FQNEAQ (reference sequence). CDR3 amino acids: CASSPTGTSAPRGAGELFF. CDR3 DNA sequence: TGTGCCAGCAGCCCGACCGGGACTAGCGCCCCACGGGGGGCCGGGGAGCTGTTTTTT.

This chain uses TRBV9 with TRBJ2-7; TRBD1 is a possible D gene (5 bases). Per germline, CDR1 SGDLS and CDR2 YYNGEE. Trimming left V 0 bases short and J 5 bases short, with 9 bases between. The CDR3 totals 13 residues. DNA for the CDR3: TGTGCCAGCAGCGTAGAGACAGCTGACGAGCAGTACTTC. Its translation is CASSVETADEQYF.

The V call is TRBV2, the J call TRBJ1-5, with D perhaps TRBD1 (5 bases). This CDR3 comprises 14 residues. CDR1 is SNHLY and CDR2 is FYNNEI in the germline V gene. V lost 7 bases, J lost 7 bases, and 17 bases lay in between. CDR3: CASKQDTLDQPQHF. As DNA, the CDR3 is TGTGCCAGCAAACAGGACACCCTTGACCAGCCCCAGCATTTT.